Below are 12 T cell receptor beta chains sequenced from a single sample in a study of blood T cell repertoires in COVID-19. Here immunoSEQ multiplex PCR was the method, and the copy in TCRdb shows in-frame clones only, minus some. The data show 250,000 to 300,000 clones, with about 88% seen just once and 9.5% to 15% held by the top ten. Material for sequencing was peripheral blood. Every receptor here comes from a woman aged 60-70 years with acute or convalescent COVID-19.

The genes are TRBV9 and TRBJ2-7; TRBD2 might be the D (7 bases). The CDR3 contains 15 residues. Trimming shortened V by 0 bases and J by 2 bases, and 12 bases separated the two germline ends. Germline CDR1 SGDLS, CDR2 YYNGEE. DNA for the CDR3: TGTGCCAGCAGCGTAGACGCGGGGGCGACCTACGAGCAGTACTTC. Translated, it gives CASSVDAGATYEQYF.

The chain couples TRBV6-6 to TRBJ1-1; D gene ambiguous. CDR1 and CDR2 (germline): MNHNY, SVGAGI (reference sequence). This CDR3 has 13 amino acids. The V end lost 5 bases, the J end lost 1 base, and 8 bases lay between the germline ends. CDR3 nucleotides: TGTGCCAGCAGTACCACAGCGAACACTGAAGCTTTCTTT. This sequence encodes CASSTTANTEAFF.

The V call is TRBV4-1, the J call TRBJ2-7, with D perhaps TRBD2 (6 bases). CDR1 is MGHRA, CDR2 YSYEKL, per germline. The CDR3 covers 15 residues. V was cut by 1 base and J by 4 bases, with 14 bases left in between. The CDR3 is CASSQGPGVNYEQYF. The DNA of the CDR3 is TGCGCCAGCAGCCAAGGTCCGGGGGTTAATTACGAGCAGTACTTC.

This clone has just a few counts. CDR3 sequence (DNA): TGCGCCAGCAGCCAAGACAGGCGACGTGAGGCTTTCTTT. Residues: CASSQDRRREAFF. The chain carries TRBV4-3 and TRBJ1-1; D is unresolved. CDR1 and CDR2 (germline): LGHNA, YSLEER. The CDR3 sequence is 13 residues long. Trimming took off 0 bases at V and 11 bases at J, with 13 bases between the two ends.

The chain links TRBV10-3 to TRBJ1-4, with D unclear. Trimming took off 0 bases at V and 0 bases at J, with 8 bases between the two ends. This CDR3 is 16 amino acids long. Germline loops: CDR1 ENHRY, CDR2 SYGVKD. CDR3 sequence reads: CAISESLTATNEKLFF. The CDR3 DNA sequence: TGTGCCATCAGTGAGTCTCTGACTGCAACTAATGAAAAACTGTTTTTT.

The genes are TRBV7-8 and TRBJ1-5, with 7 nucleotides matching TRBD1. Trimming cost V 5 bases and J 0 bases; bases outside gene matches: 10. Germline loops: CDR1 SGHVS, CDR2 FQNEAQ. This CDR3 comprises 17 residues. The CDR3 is CASSPRTGANSNQPQHF. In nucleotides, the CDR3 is TGTGCCAGCAGCCCCCGGACAGGAGCTAATAGCAATCAGCCCCAGCATTTT.

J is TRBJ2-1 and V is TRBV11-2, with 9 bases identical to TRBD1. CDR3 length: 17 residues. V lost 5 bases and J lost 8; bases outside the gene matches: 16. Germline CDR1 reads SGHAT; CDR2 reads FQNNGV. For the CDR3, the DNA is TGTGCCAGCAGCCGGCGACCGGGACAGGGTTCCGCGGATGAGCAGTTCTTC. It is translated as CASSRRPGQGSADEQFF.

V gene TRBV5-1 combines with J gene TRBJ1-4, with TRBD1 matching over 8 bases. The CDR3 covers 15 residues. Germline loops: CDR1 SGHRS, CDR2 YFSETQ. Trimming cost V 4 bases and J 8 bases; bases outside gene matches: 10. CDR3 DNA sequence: TGCGCCAGCAGCAAGGACAGGGCGCTTACAGAAAAACTGTTTTTT. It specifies CASSKDRALTEKLFF.

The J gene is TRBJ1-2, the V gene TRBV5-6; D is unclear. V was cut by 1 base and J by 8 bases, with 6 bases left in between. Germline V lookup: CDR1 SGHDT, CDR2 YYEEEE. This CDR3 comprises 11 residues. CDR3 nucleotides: TGTGCCAGCAGCTTGATGTCGGGCTACACCTTC. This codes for CASSLMSGYTF.

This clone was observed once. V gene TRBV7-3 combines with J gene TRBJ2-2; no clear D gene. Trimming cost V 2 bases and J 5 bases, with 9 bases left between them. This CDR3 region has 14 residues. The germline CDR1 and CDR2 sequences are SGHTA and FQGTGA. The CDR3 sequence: CASSLSRGTGELFF. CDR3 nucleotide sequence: TGTGCCAGCAGCTTATCGCGCGGTACCGGGGAGCTGTTTTTT.

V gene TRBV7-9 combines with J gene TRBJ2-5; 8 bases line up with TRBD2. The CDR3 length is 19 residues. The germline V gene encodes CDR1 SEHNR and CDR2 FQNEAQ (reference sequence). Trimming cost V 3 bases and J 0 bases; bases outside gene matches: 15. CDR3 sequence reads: CASSFPPVRGALNQETQYF. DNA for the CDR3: TGTGCCAGCAGCTTCCCGCCGGTGCGGGGGGCCTTGAACCAAGAGACCCAGTACTTC.

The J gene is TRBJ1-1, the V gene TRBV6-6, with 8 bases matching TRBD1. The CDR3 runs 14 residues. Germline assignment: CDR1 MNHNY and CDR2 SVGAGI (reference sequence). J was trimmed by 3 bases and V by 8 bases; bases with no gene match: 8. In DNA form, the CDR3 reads TGTGCCAGCTTAGACAGGGGAATCGACACTGAAGCTTTCTTT. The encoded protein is CASLDRGIDTEAFF.